The sequence of this T cell receptor beta chain was determined in a study of blood T cell repertoires in COVID-19. Under the authors' procedure: Using reference gene primer amplification, nucleated cell counts were estimated. This table comes from immunoSEQ multiplex PCR, and its TCRdb copy is limited to in-frame clones, with some not included. V and J calls plus clone size are reproduced from that table; the DNA served to infer D and trimming. The data hold over 300,000 clones, with approximately 85% observed a single time. Deletions cut 3 bases from V and 2 bases from J, with 18 bases between. The CDR3 has 16 amino acids. The germline gives CDR1 SGHNT, CDR2 YYREEE (reference sequence).

This TCR was recovered from a human donor in a cohort sampled during active COVID-19. The sample comprised peripheral blood. The rearrangement uses TRBV5-4 and TRBJ2-7; D remains unclear. In nucleotides, the CDR3 is TGTGCCAGCAGCTACTCATTCGACACCCGGACCTACGAGCAGTACTTC. It specifies CASSYSFDTRTYEQYF.